This is a list of T cell receptor beta chains from one sample in a study of T cells in Graves' hyperthyroidism and ophthalmopathy. From the multiplex PCR reads, TCRdb called clonotypes with MiXCR, one entry per CDR3 protein. The table records about 540,000 distinct CDR3 sequences, just over 45% of them present only once. The source material was peripheral blood or thyroid tissue (not recorded which). Every receptor here comes from a woman younger than 35 with Graves' hyperthyroidism. The conserved cysteine and the conserved F or W are not part of the CDR3 here.

v_call cdr3_aa
TRBV6-1 ASSEPPGRETQY
TRBV2 ASSYRANGYT
TRBV29-1 SVGAMTGSGEAF
TRBV6-1 ASSESRRLVQPQH
TRBV19 ASSIGTGSGAEAF
TRBV2 ASPRQARETQY
TRBV30 AWRRTGSSF
TRBV4-2 ASSPQLWNEQF
TRBV9 ASSQDQGGAYEQY
TRBV12-3/TRBV12-4 ASSLGAGGELF
TRBV11-2 ASSRTGSYEHGYT
TRBV6-5 ASSYQFGQGNQPQH
TRBV7-8 ASSPGESETQY
TRBV29-1 SVERQGVSYGYT
TRBV20-1 SARDSSGANVLT